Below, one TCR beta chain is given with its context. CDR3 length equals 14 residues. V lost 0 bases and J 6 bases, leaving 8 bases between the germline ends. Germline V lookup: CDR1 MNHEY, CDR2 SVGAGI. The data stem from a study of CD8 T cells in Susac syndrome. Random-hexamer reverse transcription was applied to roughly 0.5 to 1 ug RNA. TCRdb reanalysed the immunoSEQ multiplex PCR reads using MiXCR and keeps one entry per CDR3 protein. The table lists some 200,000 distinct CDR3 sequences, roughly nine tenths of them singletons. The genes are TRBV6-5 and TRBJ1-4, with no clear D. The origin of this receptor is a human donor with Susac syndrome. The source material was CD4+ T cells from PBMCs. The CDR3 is CASSYSAGDEKLFF. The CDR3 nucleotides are TGTGCCAGCAGTTACTCGGCAGGTGATGAAAAACTGTTTTTT.